This T cell receptor beta chain was retrieved from a study of T cells in Graves' hyperthyroidism and ophthalmopathy (dated by TCRdb to the late 2010s). For context, the study as a whole: Peripheral blood was collected at initial diagnosis, before any treatment. The paper reports TCR Vbeta CDR3 sequencing of over 130 peripheral blood samples: 43 ophthalmopathy, roughly 80 hyperthyroidism and roughly 17 progressor patients. To identify TCR V-J signatures that set the groups apart, the researchers used a discovery cohort of about a hundred patients, made up of 40 to 45 with Graves' ophthalmopathy and some 55 with stable Graves' hyperthyroidism. Once sampling was done, hyperthyroidism patients were given methimazole at a starting dose of 30 mg daily, whereas ophthalmopathy patients were given high-dose intravenous methylprednisolone. In roughly six Graves' hyperthyroidism patients, the study also compared T-cell repertoires from thyroid tissue with T-cell repertoires from blood. Prospective prediction of ophthalmopathy was tested in an independent validation cohort consisting of 18 hyperthyroidism patients and around 17 patients who later progressed to ophthalmopathy. For training and testing, the roughly 97 patients in the discovery cohort were randomly divided in a 7:3 ratio.

A patient counted as having stable Graves' hyperthyroidism if no progression to ophthalmopathy occurred over 18 months of follow-up. Hyperthyroidism patients were aged 18 to 65 years and newly diagnosed, with disease duration of less than 2 months. Any patient with an uncontrolled infection, another autoimmune disease, pregnancy or lactation was excluded. Diagnoses were based on clinical symptoms, serum thyroxine and TRAb, thyroid ultrasound and orbital computed tomography. PBMCs were separated from over 9 ml of fresh peripheral blood using Ficoll-Paque density gradient centrifugation. Total RNA was extracted using Trizol reagent, and RNA quality was assessed on an Agilent 2100 Bioanalyzer. TCR beta CDR3 regions were amplified from RNA transcripts. The TCR CDR3 was subjected to a first round of RT-PCR using the HTBI primer set and the Qiagen OneStep RT-PCR kit. Libraries were constructed in a second round of multiplex PCR, after which size selection and purification were carried out. Paired-end sequencing of the libraries was performed with 100 bp reads on an Illumina HiSeq2000. The paper's data handling went like this. SOAPnuke was used to process the raw data, throwing out any read that contained adapters or uncalled bases, had a mean Phred below 15, or lacked an exact constant-primer or identifier match. COPE v1.2.5 was used to merge high-quality paired reads, and clonotypes were defined as unique nucleotide sequences. MiTCR v1.1 was used to align clonotypes to the IMGT TRBV, TRBD and TRBJ reference segments. The analysis was restricted to V-J combinations with a frequency above 0.0001, which together covered roughly 99% of the repertoires. The TCS score was defined as the ratio of F50 (clonal expansion) to E x V (chaos), calculated using BLOSUM62-based TCRdist between CDR3 peptides within each V-J. Welch's t-statistics and random forest reduced fewer than 550 V-J features to roughly 13, which were used in a naive Bayes classifier (R e1071). The raw public data were reprocessed by TCRdb itself: fastp quality trimming at Q25, MiXCR clonotype calling, in-frame beta chains only. Duplicate CDR3 protein sequences are folded into a single record with the most common DNA and genes. These V and J calls are TCRdb output, not the study's own analysis. The sample table records about 300,000 distinct CDR3 sequences; roughly 15% of these occur just once. The ten biggest clones cover 33% of the sample.

This clonotype was detected a few times. Its antigen remains undetermined. The input lacks base qualities; no much larger clone sits a single base away. Broader findings and caveats from the paper: Most expanded thyroid clonotypes (frequency above 0.001) were also found in blood, which suggests that blood repertoires may mirror thyroid immune responses. In validation, the model predicted progression to ophthalmopathy a median of about 5.9 months before onset, with roughly 70% sensitivity and roughly 77% specificity. A 13 V-J signature model separated ophthalmopathy from stable hyperthyroidism, with around 91% sensitivity and roughly 82% specificity in cross-validation and 80%/75% in testing. Sample size was not statistically predetermined, and investigators were not blinded to group allocation.

For CDR1 and CDR2, the germline V gene (reference sequence) lists LNHDA and SQIVND. Taken from cysteine to phenylalanine, the CDR3 has 14 residues. The read is trimmed to its CDR3 DNA, 42 bases read in frame from base 1. For this chain, trimming is 5 bases at the V end and 6 bases at the J end, and the number of junction bases without a gene match is 6. Specimen: blood. Rearrangement joined TRBV19 to TRBJ1-5, with TRBD1 identical over 8 junction bases. This clonotype originated in a man aged 25 to 40 with Graves' hyperthyroidism. CDR3 loop: CASSPRTGPQPQHF. DNA sequence: TGTGCCAGTAGTCCGCGGACAGGGCCTCAGCCCCAGCATTTT.